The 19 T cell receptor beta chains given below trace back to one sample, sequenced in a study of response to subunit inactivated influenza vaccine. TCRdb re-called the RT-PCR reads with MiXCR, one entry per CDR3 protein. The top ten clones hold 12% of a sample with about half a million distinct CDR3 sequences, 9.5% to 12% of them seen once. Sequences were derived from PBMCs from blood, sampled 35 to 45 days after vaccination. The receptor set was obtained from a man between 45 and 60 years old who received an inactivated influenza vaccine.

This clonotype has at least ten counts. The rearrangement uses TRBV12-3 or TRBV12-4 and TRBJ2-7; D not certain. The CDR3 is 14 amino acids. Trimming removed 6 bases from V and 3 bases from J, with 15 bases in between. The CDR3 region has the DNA TGTGCCAGCAGGCTCTCTAGACGAGGCTACGAGCAGTACTTC. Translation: CASRLSRRGYEQYF.

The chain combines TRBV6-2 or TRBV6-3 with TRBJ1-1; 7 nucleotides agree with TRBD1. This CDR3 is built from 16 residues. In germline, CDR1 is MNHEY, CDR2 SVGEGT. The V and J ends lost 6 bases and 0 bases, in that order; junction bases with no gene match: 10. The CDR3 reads CASRRTGAPMNTEAFF. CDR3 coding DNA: TGTGCCAGCAGGAGAACAGGGGCACCTATGAACACTGAAGCTTTCTTT.

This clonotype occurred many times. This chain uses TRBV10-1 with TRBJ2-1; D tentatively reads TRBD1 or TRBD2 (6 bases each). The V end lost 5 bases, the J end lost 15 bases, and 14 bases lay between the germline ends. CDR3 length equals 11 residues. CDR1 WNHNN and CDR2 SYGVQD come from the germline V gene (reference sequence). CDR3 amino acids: CASSIRGALFF. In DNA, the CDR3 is TGCGCCAGCAGTATTAGGGGGGCACTGTTCTTC.

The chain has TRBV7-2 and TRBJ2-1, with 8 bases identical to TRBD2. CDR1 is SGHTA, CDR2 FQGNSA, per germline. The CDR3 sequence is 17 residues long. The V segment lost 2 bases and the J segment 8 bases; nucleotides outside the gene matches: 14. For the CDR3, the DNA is TGTGCCAGCAGCTTACCCCTTCGGGGGGGAACGTGGCATGAGCAGTTCTTC. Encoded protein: CASSLPLRGGTWHEQFF. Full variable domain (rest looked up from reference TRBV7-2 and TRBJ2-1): GAGVSQSPSNKVTEKGKDVELRCDPISGHTALYWYRQSLGQGLEFLIYFQGNSAPDKSGLPSDRFSAERTGGSVSTLTIQRTQQEDSAVYLCASSLPLRGGTWHEQFFGPGTRLTVL.

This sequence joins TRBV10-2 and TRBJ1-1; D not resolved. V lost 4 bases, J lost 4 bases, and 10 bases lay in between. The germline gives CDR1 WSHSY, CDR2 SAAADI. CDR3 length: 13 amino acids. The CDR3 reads CASSGWEITEAFF. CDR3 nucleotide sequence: TGCGCCAGCAGTGGTTGGGAGATCACTGAAGCTTTCTTT.

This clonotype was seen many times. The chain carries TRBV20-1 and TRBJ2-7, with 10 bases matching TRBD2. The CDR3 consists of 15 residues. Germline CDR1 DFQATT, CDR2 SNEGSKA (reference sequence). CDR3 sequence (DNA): TGCAGCGCGGGAGGTAGCGGGAGGACCAACTACGAGCAGTACTTC. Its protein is CSAGGSGRTNYEQYF.

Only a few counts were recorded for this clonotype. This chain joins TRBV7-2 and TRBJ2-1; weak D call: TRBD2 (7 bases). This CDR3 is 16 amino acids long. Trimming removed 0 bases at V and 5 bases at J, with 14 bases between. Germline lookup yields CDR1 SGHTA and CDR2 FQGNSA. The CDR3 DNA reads TGTGCCAGCAGCTTAGCTGGGGGGGCCTTAGACAATGAGCAGTTCTTC. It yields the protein CASSLAGGALDNEQFF.

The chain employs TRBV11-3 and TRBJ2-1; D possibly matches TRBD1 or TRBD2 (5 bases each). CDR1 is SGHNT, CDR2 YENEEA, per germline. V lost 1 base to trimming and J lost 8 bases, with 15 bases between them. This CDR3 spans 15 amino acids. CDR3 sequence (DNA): TGTGCCAGCAGCTTAGCCCCGGGACGGCACCATGAGCAGTTCTTC. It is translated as CASSLAPGRHHEQFF.

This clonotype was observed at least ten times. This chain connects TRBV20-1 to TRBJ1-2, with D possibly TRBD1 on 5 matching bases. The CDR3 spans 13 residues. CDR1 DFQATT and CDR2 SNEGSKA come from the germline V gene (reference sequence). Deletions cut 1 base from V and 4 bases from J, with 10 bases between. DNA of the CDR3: TGCAGTGCTAGAGTGGGGGGGGTCTATGGCTACACCTTC. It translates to CSARVGGVYGYTF.

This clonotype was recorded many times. The CDR3 here is CASSPGLGSYEQYF. CDR3 nucleotide sequence: TGCGCCAGCAGCCCCGGACTAGGGTCCTACGAGCAGTACTTC. V usage is TRBV5-1 and J usage is TRBJ2-7, with 7 bases fitting TRBD2. Germline loops: CDR1 SGHRS, CDR2 YFSETQ. V gave up 4 bases and J gave up 1 base; unmatched junction bases: 5. The CDR3 sequence is 14 residues long.

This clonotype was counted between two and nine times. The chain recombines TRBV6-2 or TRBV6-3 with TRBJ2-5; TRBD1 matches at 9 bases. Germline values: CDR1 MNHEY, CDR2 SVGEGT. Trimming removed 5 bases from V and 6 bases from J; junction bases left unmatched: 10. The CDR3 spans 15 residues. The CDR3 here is CASSTPGQGSQTQYF. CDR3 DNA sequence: TGTGCCAGCAGTACTCCGGGACAGGGTTCGCAGACCCAGTACTTC.

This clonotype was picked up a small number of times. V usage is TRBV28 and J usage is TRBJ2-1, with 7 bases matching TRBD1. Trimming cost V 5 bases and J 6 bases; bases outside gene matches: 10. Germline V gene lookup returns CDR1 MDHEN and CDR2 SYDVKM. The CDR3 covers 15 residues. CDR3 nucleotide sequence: TGTGCCAGCAGTACCCTGGACAGGACCGCCAATGAGCAGTTCTTC. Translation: CASSTLDRTANEQFF.

CDR3 nucleotide sequence: TGCAGTGCTAGAGGTCCAGCGGGATCCCGGGGGTCAGATACGCAGTATTTT. Translating it yields CSARGPAGSRGSDTQYF. This chain connects TRBV20-1 to TRBJ2-3; 7 positions agree with TRBD2. The CDR3 runs 17 residues. Germline V CDR1 and CDR2: DFQATT, SNEGSKA (reference sequence). V shed 1 base and J 4 bases; nucleotides not matched to a gene: 14.

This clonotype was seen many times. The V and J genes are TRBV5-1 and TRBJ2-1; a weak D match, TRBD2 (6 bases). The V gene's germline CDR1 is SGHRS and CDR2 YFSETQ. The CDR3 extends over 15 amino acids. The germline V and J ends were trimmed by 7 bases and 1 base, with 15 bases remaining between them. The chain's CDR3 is CASATSGSSYNEQFF. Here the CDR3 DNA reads TGCGCCAGCGCCACCAGCGGGTCTTCCTACAATGAGCAGTTCTTC.

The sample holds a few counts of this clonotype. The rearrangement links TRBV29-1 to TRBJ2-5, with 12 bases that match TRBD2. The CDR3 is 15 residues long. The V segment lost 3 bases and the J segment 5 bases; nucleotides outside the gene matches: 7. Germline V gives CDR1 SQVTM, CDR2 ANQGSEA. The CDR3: CSVEASGGALETQYF. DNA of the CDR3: TGCAGCGTTGAGGCTAGCGGGGGGGCCCTGGAGACCCAGTACTTC.

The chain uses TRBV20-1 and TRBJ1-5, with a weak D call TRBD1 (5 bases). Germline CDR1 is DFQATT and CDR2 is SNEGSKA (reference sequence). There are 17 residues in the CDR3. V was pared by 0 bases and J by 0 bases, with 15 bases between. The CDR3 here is CSARDSGTGYSNQPQHF. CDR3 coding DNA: TGCAGTGCTAGAGATTCAGGTACAGGTTATAGCAATCAGCCCCAGCATTTT.

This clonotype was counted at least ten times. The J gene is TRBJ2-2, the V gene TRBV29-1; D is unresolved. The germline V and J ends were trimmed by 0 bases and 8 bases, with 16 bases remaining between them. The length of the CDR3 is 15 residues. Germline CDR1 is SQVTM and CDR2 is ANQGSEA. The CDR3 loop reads CSVEERYRAGGELFF. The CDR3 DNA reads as TGCAGCGTTGAAGAGCGGTATCGGGCAGGAGGGGAGCTGTTTTTT.

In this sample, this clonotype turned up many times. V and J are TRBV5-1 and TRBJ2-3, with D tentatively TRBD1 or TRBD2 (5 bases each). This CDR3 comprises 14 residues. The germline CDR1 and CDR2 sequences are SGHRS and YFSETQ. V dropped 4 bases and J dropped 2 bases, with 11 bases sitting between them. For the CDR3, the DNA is TGCGCCAGCAGCCGGGACCAGCCCACAGATACGCAGTATTTT. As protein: CASSRDQPTDTQYF.

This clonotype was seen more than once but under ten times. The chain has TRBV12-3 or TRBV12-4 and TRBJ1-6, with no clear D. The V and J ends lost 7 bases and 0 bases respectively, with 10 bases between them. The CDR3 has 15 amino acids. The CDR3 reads CASTKTSSYNSPLHF. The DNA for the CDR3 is TGTGCCAGCACCAAGACAAGCTCCTATAATTCACCCCTCCACTTT.